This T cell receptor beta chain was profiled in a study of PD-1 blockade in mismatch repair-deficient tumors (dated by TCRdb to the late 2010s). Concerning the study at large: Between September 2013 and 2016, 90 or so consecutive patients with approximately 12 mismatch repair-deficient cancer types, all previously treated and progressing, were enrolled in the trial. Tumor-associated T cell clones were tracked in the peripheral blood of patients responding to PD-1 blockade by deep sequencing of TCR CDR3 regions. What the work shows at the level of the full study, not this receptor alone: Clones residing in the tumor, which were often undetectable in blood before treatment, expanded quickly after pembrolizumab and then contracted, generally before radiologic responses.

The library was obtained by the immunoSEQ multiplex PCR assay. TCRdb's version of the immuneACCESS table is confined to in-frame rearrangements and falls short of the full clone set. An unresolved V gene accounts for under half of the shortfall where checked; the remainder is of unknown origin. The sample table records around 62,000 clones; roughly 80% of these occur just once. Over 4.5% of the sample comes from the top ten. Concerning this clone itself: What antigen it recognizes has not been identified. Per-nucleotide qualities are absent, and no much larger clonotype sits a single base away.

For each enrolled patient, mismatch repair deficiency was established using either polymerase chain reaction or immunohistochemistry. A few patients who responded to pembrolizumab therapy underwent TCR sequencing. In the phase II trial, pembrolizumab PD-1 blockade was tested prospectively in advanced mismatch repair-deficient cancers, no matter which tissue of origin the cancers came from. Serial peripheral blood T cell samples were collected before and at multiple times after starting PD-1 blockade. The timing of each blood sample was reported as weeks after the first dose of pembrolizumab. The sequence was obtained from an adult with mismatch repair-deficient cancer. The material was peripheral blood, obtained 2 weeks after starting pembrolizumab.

The CDR3 is CASSFLLAGAGETQYF. At the DNA level, the sequence is TGTGCCAGCAGCTTTCTCTTAGCGGGAGCGGGGGAGACCCAGTACTTC. Recombination connected TRBV11-3 to TRBJ2-5; 9 bases in the middle match TRBD2. After removal of 3 bases from V and 5 bases from J, the junction retains 10 bases not matched to a gene. The CDR3, from cysteine to phenylalanine, totals 16 residues. The only DNA kept is the CDR3, 48 bases in frame from the first base. CDR1 SGHNT and CDR2 YENEEA are derived from the germline V gene.